Sequencing of this T cell receptor beta chain was carried out in a study of cytomegalovirus exposure and HLA in healthy donors. Worth noting for this clone: No antigen is known for it.

Study-wide results and caveats: TCR beta V- and J-gene trimming, according to a later analysis, was linked to a missense DCLRE1C variant.

The donors (healthy individuals) were bone marrow donors. PCR was performed using 60 Vbeta and 13 Jbeta primers. Sequenced by immunoSEQ multiplex PCR; TCRdb stores in-frame clones only, minus some. The sample lists 150,000 to 200,000 clones, approximately 77% seen once, with roughly 3.6% in the top ten. Trimming cost V 5 bases and J 7 bases; bases outside gene matches: 10. The germline V gene encodes CDR1 MDHEN and CDR2 SYDVKM. This CDR3 has 14 residues. The receptor comes from a man between 40 and 49 years old in good health and CMV-seropositive. The genes are TRBV28 and TRBJ1-1, with TRBD1 matching 7 bases. The sample consisted of PBMCs. The CDR3 coding sequence is TGTGCCAGCAGTCAGGGGGGTGGGACGAATGAAGCTTTCTTT. Encoded protein: CASSQGGGTNEAFF.